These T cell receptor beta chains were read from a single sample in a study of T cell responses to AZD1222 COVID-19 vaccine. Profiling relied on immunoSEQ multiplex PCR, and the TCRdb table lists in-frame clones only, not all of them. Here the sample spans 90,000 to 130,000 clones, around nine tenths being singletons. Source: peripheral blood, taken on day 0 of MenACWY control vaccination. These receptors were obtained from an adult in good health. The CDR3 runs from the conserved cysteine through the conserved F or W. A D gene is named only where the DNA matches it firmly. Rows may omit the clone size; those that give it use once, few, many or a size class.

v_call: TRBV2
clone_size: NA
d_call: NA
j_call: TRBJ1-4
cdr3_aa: CASSFLGGGERNEKLFF
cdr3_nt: TGTGCCAGCAGTTTCCTCGGGGGTGGGGAAAGGAATGAAAAACTGTTTTTT

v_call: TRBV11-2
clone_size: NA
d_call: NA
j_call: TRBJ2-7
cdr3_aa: CASRLARAGEQYF
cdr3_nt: TGTGCCAGCAGGCTCGCCAGGGCTGGCGAGCAGTACTTC

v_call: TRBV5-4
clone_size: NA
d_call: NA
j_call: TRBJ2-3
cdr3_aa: CASSLPWGRGTDTQYF
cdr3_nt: TGTGCCAGCAGCTTGCCGTGGGGCAGGGGCACAGATACGCAGTATTTT

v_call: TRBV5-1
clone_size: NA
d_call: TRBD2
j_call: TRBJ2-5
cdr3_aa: CASSLSSGGSQETQYF
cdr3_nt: TGCGCCAGCAGCTTGAGTAGCGGGGGGTCCCAAGAGACCCAGTACTTC

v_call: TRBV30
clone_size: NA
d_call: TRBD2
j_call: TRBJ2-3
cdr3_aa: CAWSVLAGRTDTQYF
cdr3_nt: TGTGCCTGGAGTGTATTAGCGGGGCGTACAGATACGCAGTATTTT

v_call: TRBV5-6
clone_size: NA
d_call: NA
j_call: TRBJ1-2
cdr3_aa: CASSLGRRMGYYGYTF
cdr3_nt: TGTGCCAGCAGCTTGGGACGGAGGATGGGATACTATGGCTACACCTTC

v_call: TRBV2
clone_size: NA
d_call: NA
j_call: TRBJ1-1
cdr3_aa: CASRPGHSNTEAFF
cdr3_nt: TGTGCCAGCAGACCGGGACATTCGAACACTGAAGCTTTCTTT

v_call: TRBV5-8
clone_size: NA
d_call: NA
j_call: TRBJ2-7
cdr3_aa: CASSLGFGYEQYF
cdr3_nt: TGTGCCAGCAGCTTGGGGTTCGGTTACGAGCAGTACTTC

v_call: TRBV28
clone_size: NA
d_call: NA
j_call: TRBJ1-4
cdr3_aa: CASRVSGSNEKLFF
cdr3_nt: TGTGCCAGCAGAGTATCTGGGTCTAATGAAAAACTGTTTTTT

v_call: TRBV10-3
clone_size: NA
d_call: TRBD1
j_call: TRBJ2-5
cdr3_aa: CAISESPLRDRGQTQYF
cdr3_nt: TGTGCCATCAGTGAGTCTCCCTTACGGGACAGGGGGCAGACCCAGTACTTC

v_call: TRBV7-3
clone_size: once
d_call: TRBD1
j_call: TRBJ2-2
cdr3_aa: CASSLRGTGPGELFF
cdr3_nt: TGTGCCAGCAGCTTAAGGGGGACAGGGCCCGGGGAGCTGTTTTTT

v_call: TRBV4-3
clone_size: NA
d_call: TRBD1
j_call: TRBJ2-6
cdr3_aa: CASSQMDRVVSGANVLTF
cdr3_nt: TGCGCCAGCTCTCAAATGGACAGGGTAGTATCTGGGGCCAACGTCCTGACTTTC

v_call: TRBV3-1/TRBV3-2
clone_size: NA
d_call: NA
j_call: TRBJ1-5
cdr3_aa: CASSQGLSQPQHF
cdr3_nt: TGTGCCAGCAGCCAAGGGCTGTCCCAGCCCCAGCATTTT

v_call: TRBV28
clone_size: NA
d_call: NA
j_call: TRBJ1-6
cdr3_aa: CASSQMTGYNSPLHF
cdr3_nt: TGTGCCAGCAGTCAAATGACAGGATATAATTCACCCCTCCACTTT

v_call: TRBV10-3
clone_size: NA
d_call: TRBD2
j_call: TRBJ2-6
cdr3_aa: CAISGLAGGTGANVLTF
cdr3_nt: TGTGCCATCAGTGGACTAGCGGGGGGGACTGGGGCCAACGTCCTGACTTTC

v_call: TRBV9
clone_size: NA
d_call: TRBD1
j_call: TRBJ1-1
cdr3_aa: CASSARQGGNTEAFF
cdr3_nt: TGTGCCAGCAGCGCCCGACAGGGGGGGAACACTGAAGCTTTCTTT

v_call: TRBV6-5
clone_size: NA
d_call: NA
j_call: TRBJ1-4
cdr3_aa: CASRDVRREKLFF
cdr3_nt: TGTGCCAGCAGGGACGTGAGGAGGGAAAAACTGTTTTTT

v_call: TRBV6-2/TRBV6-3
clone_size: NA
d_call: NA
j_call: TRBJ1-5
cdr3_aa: CASSFDMGRNQPQHF
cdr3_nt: TGTGCCAGCAGTTTTGACATGGGGAGGAATCAGCCCCAGCATTTT

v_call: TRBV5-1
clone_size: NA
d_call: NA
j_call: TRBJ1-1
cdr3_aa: CASSLRIQGIVTEAFF
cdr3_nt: TGCGCCAGCAGCTTGCGGATCCAGGGAATAGTCACTGAAGCTTTCTTT

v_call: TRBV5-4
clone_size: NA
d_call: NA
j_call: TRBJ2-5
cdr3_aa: CASSRQGRKETQYF
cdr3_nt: TGTGCCAGCAGCCGTCAGGGGCGGAAAGAGACCCAGTACTTC

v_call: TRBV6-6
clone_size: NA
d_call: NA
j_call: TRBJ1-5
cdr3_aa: CASRPQYPSNQPQHF
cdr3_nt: TGTGCCAGCAGGCCCCAATACCCTAGCAATCAGCCCCAGCATTTT

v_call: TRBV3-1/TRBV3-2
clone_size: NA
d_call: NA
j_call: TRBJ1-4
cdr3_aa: CASSQTRQSVEKLFF
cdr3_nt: TGTGCCAGCAGCCAAACAAGGCAGTCCGTTGAAAAACTGTTTTTT

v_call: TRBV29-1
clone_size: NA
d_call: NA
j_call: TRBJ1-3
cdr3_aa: CSVDSSGNTIYF
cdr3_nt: TGCAGCGTTGACAGCTCTGGAAACACCATATATTTT

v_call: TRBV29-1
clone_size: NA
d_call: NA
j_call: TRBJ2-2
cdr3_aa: CSVGNTGELFF
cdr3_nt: TGCAGCGTTGGTAACACCGGGGAGCTGTTTTTT

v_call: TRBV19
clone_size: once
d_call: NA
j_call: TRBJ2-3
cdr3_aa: CASSSRQDEDTQYF
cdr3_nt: TGTGCCAGTAGTTCCCGACAGGACGAAGATACGCAGTATTTT

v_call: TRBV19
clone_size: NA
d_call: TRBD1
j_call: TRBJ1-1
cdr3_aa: CASSIGFAGGAGNTEAFF
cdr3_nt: TGTGCCAGTAGTATCGGTTTTGCAGGGGGCGCAGGGAACACTGAAGCTTTCTTT

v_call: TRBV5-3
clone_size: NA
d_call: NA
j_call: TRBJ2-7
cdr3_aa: CARSKTITYEQYF
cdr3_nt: TGTGCCAGAAGCAAGACTATTACCTACGAGCAGTACTTC

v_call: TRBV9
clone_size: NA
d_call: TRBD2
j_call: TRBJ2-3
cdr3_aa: CASSVAGSSGGTDTQYF
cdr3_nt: TGTGCCAGCAGCGTAGCTGGGTCTAGCGGTGGCACAGATACGCAGTATTTT

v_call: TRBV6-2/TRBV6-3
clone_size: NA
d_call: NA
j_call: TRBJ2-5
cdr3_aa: CASSGQSQETQYF
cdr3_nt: TGTGCCAGCAGCGGACAGTCCCAAGAGACCCAGTACTTC

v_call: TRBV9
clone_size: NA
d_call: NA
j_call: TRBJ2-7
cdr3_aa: CASSVASSGYEQYF
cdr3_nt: TGTGCCAGCAGCGTAGCCAGTAGCGGCTACGAGCAGTACTTC

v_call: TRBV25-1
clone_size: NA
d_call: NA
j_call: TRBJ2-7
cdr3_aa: CASNGGHYEQYF
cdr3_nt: TGTGCCAGCAACGGGGGCCACTACGAGCAGTACTTC

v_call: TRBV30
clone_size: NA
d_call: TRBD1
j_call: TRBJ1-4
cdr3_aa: CAWSPDRVTNEKLFF
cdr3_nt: TGTGCCTGGAGTCCCGACAGGGTTACTAATGAAAAACTGTTTTTT

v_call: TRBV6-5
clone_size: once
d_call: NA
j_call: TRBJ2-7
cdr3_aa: CASRGWADLREQYF
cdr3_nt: TGTGCCAGCAGAGGCTGGGCGGACCTACGCGAGCAGTACTTC

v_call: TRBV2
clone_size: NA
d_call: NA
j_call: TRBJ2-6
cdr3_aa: CASSVYSGANVLTF
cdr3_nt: TGTGCCAGCTCAGTCTACTCTGGGGCCAACGTCCTGACTTTC